The T cell receptor (beta chain) under discussion was sequenced for a study of CD8 T cells in ankylosing spondylitis. Broader study findings: There was a TCR beta motif, made of 7 or 8 highly homologous variants, that appeared characteristic of ankylosing spondylitis blood. Disease-linked clones reportedly showed significant enrichment in matched ankylosing spondylitis synovial fluid.

Germline values: CDR1 MNHEY, CDR2 SMNVEV (reference sequence). This CDR3 is built from 13 residues. V trimming: 5 bases; J trimming: 7 bases; junction bases outside the gene matches: 4. About this clonotype: What it binds is unknown.

With molecular barcodes, quantitative 5'-RACE was used to make the TCR beta libraries. TCRdb re-analysed the 5' RACE reads in MiXCR, keeping a single row per CDR3 protein. The table shows roughly 30,000 distinct CDR3 sequences, with more than 13% occurring only once. This chain uses TRBV27 with TRBJ2-1, with TRBD1 identical over 8 bases. What was sequenced was blood. This receptor was taken from a male donor with ankylosing spondylitis or in good health (not recorded which). CDR3 protein: CASSHRQGNEQFF. For the CDR3, the DNA is TGTGCCAGCAGTCACCGACAGGGGAATGAGCAGTTCTTC.